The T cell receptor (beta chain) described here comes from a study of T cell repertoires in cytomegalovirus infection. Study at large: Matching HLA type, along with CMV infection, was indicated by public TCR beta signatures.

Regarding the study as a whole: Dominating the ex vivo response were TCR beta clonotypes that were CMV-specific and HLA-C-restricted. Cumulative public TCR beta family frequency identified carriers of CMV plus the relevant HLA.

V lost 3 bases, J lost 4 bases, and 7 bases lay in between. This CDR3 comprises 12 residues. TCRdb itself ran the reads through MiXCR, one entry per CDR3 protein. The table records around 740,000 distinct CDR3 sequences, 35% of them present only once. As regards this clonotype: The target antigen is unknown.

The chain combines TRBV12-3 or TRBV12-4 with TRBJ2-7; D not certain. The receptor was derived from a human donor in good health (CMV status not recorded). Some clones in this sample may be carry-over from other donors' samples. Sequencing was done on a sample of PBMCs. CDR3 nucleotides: TGTGCCAGCAGTTTGGAGTTGTACGAGCAGTACTTC. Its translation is CASSLELYEQYF.